This is a list of T cell receptor beta chains from one sample in a study of CD8 T cells in ankylosing spondylitis. TCRdb redid the calling of the 5' RACE reads with MiXCR, one entry per CDR3 protein. In the table there are about 480,000 distinct CDR3 sequences, about 15% of which are singletons. The specimen was blood, either unsorted or a sorted T cell fraction (not recorded which). Every receptor here comes from a male donor with ankylosing spondylitis. Each CDR3 is given without its conserved first and last residue.

>TRBJ1-1|TRBV5-1
ASSSLDSRMNTEAF
>TRBJ2-2|TRBV7-6
ASSLATGISDTGELF
>TRBJ2-1|TRBV5-1
ASSLASGVRNEQF
>TRBJ1-3|TRBV9
ASSIPAPTAGNTIY
>TRBJ1-1|TRBV6-2/TRBV6-3
ASSYETDTEAF
>TRBJ2-1|TRBV9
ASSVPGGNEEF
>TRBJ2-5|TRBV12-3/TRBV12-4
ASTSNRGEETQY
>TRBJ2-5|TRBV12-3/TRBV12-4
ASSLYGGGETQY
>TRBJ2-5|TRBV3-1
ASSQEWTSVSFGAQY
>TRBJ1-1|TRBV6-1
ASRPPSTGQFGEAF
>TRBJ2-1|TRBV9
ASSVAPRLAENEQF
>TRBJ2-7|TRBV5-5
ASSLRDRLTYEQY
>TRBJ1-4|TRBV6-1
ASSLRRTSLGEKLF
>TRBJ1-1|TRBV12-3/TRBV12-4
ASSSPLGGLDTEAF
>TRBJ1-1|TRBV11-2
ASSLDGGAEAF
>TRBJ2-2|TRBV7-2
ASSRGQFTGELF
>TRBJ2-7|TRBV12-3/TRBV12-4
ASSLFSGRGGEQY
>TRBJ1-6|TRBV15
ATSREVGTGNSSPLH
>TRBJ2-3|TRBV28
ASSSSSSASSTDTQY
>TRBJ2-1|TRBV4-1
ASSPGAGAYNEQF
>TRBJ2-5|TRBV29-1
SVDAGFQETQY
>TRBJ1-3|TRBV29-1
SVAAGATGNTIY
>TRBJ2-1|TRBV2
ASRKGSYNEQF
>TRBJ2-1|TRBV5-1
ASISGGAGNEQF
>TRBJ2-3|TRBV18
ASSAKADTQY
>TRBJ2-7|TRBV5-6
ASSLAGRQYEQY
>TRBJ1-1|TRBV20-1
SPTSRGRDTEAF
>TRBJ1-1|TRBV9
ASSVTDRVDTEAF
>TRBJ2-3|TRBV4-1
ASSQDLRGSTDTQY
>TRBJ2-1|TRBV10-3
AIRTSGGDEQF
>TRBJ2-7|TRBV4-1
ASSPRQAGPSSYEQY
>TRBJ1-1|TRBV2
ASSIKGLNTEAF
>TRBJ2-4|TRBV6-1
ASSASPGNIQY
>TRBJ2-3|TRBV20-1
SAGQGGGLLSTDTQY
>TRBJ2-1|TRBV6-2/TRBV6-3
ASSITYNEQF